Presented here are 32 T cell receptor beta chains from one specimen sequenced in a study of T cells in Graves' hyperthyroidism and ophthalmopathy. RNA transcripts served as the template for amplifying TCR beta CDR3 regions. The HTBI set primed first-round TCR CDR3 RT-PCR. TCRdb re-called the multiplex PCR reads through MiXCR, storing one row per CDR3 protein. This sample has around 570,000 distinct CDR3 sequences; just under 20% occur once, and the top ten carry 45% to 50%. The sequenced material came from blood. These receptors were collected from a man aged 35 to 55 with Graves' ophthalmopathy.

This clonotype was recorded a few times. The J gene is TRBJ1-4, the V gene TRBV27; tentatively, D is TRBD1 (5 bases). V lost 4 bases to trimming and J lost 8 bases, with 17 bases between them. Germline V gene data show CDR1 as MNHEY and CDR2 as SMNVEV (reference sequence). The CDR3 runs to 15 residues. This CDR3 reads CASSSSAGQIEKLFF. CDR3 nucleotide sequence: TGTGCCAGCAGTTCCTCGGCAGGGCAGATAGAAAAACTGTTTTTT.

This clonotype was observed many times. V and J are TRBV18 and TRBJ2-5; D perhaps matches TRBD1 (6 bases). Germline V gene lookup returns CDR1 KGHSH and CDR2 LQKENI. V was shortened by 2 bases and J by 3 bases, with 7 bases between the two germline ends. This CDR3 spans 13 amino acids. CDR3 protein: CASSPRTEETQYF. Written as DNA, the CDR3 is TGTGCCAGCTCACCAAGGACAGAAGAGACCCAGTACTTC.

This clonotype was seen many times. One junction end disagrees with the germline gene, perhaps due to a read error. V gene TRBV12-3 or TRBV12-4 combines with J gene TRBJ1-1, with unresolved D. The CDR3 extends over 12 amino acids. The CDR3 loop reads CASCLRNTEAFF. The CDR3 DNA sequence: TGTGCCAGCTGTTTGAGGAACACTGAAGCTTTCTTT.

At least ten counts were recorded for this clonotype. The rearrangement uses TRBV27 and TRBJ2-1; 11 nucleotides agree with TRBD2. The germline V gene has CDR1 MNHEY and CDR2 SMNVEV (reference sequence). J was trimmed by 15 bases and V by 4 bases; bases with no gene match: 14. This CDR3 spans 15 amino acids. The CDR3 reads CASSSFVAGGPGTFF. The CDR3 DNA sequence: TGTGCCAGCAGTTCCTTCGTAGCGGGAGGGCCAGGGACGTTCTTC.

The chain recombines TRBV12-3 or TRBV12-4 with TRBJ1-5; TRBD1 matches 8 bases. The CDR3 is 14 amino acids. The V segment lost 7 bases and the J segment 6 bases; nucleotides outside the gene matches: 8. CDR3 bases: TGTGCCAGCACAGGGACAGGATCCGCTCAGCCCCAGCATTTT. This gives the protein CASTGTGSAQPQHF.

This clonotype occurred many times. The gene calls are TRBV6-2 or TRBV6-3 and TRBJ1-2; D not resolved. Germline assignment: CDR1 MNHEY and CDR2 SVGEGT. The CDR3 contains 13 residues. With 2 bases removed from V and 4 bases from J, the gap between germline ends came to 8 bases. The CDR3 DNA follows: TGTGCCAGCAGTTACCCTGGCAGCTATGGCTACACCTTC. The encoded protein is CASSYPGSYGYTF.

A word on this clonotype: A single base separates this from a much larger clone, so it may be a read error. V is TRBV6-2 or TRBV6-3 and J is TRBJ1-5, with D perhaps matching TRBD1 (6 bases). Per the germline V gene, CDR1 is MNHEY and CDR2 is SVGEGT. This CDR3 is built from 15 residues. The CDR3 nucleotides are TGTGCCTGCAGTTATCGGGGGCGAGGAGATCAGCCCCAGCATTTT. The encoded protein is CACSYRGRGDQPQHF.

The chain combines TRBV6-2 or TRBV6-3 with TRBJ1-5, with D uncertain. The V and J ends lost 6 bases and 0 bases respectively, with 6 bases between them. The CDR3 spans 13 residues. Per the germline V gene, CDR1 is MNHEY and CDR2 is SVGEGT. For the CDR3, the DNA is TGTGCCAGCAGAGATTATAGCAATCAGCCCCAGCATTTT. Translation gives CASRDYSNQPQHF.

The CDR3 coding sequence is TGTGCCATCAGTGTCCCGGGTCAGGGGGAGACCCAGTACTTC. Protein product: CAISVPGQGETQYF. The chain recombines TRBV10-3 with TRBJ2-5; possibly TRBD1 for D (6 bases). CDR3 length equals 14 residues. Trimming shortened V by 4 bases and J by 5 bases, and 14 bases separated the two germline ends. From germline, CDR1 is ENHRY and CDR2 SYGVKD.

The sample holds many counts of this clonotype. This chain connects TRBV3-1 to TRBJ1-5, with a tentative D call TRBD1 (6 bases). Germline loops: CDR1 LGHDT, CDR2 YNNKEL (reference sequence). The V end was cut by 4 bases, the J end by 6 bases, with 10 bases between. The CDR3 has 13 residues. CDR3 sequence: CASSPGRGQPQHF. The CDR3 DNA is TGTGCCAGCAGCCCCGGCAGGGGTCAGCCCCAGCATTTT.

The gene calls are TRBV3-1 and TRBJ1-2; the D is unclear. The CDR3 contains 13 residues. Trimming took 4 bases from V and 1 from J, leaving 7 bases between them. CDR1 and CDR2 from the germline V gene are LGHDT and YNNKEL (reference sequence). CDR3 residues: CASSRGLNYGYTF. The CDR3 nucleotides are TGTGCCAGCAGCCGCGGGCTTAACTATGGCTACACCTTC. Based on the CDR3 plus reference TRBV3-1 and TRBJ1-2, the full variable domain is DTAVSQTPKYLVTQMGNDKSIKCEQNLGHDTMYWYKQDSKKFLKIMFSYNNKELIINETVPNRFSPKSPDKAHLNLHINSLELGDSAVYFCASSRGLNYGYTFGSGTRLTVV.

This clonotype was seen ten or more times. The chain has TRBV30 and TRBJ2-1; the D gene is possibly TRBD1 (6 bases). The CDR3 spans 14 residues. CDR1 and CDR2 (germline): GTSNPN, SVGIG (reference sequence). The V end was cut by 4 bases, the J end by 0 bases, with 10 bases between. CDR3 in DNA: TGTGCCTGGACCACAGGGAGCTCCTACAATGAGCAGTTCTTC. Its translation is CAWTTGSSYNEQFF.

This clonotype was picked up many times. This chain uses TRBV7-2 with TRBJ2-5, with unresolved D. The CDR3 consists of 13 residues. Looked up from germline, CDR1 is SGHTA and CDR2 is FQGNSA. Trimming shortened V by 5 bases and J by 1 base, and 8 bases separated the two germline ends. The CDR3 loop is CASSLEIQETQYF. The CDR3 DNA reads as TGTGCCAGCAGCCTAGAAATCCAAGAGACCCAGTACTTC.

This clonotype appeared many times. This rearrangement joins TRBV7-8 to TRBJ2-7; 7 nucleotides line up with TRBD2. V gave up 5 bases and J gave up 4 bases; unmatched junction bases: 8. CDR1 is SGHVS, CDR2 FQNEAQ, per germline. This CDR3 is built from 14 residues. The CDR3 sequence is CASSRGLVGYEQYF. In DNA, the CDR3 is TGTGCCAGCAGCCGCGGACTAGTGGGGTACGAGCAGTACTTC.

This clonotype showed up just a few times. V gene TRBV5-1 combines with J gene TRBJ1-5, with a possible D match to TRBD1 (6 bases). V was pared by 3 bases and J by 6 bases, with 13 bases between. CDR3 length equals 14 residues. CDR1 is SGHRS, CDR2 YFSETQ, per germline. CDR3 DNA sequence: TGCGCCAGCAGCTCGGGCGAAGGGGGTCAGCCCCAGCATTTT. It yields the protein CASSSGEGGQPQHF. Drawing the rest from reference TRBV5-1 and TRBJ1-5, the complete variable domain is KAGVTQTPRYLIKTRGQQVTLSCSPISGHRSVSWYQQTPGQGLQFLFEYFSETQRNKGNFPGRFSGRQFSNSRSEMNVSTLELGDSALYLCASSSGEGGQPQHFGDGTRLSIL.

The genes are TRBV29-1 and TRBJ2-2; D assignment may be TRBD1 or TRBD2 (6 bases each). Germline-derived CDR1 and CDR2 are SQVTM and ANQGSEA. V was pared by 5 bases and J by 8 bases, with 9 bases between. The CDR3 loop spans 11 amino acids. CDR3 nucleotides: TGCAGCGTTAGGGGGGAAGGGGAGCTGTTTTTT. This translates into CSVRGEGELFF.

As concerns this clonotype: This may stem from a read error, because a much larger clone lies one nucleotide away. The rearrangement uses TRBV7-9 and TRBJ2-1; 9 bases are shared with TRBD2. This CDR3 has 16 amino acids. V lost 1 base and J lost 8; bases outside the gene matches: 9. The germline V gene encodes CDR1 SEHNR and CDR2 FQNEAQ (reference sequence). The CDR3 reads CASSLGGSGRGHEQFF. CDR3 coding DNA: TGTGCCAGCAGCTTAGGGGGTAGCGGGAGAGGGCATGAGCAGTTCTTC.

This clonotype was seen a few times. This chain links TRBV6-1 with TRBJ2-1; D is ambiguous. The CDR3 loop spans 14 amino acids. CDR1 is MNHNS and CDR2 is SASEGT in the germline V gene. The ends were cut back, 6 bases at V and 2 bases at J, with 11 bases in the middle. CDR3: CASSPSGTYNEQFF. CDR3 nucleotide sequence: TGTGCCAGCAGCCCTTCCGGAACCTACAATGAGCAGTTCTTC.

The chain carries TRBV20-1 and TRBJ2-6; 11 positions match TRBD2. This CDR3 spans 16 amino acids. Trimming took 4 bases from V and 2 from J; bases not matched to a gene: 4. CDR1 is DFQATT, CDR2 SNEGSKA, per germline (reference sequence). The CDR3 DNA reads TGCAGTGCTAAGACTAGCGGGAAACCTGGGGCCAACGTCCTGACTTTC. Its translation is CSAKTSGKPGANVLTF.

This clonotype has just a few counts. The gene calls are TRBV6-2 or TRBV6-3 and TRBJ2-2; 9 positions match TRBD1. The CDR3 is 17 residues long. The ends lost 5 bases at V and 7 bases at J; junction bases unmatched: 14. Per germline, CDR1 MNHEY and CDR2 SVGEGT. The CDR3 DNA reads TGTGCCAGCAGTCTACGAAGAGGGACAGGGACAGTCGGGGAGCTGTTTTTT. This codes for CASSLRRGTGTVGELFF.

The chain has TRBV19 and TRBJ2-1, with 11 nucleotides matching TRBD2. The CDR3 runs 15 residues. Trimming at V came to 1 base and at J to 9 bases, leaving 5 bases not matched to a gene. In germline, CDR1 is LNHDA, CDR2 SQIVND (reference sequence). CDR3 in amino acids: CASSIVLAGAAEQFF. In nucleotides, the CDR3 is TGTGCCAGTAGTATAGTACTAGCGGGAGCGGCTGAGCAGTTCTTC.

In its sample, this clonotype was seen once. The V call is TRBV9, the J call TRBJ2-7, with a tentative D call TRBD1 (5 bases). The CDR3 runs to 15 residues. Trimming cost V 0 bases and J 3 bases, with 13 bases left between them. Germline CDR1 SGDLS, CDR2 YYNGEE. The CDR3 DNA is TGTGCCAGCAGCGTAGTGATCAGGGATAACTACGAGCAGTACTTC. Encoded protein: CASSVVIRDNYEQYF.

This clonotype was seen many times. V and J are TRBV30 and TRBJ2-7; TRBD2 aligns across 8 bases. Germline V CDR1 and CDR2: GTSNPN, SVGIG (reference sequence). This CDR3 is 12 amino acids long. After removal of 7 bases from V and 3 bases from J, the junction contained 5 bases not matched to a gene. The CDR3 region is CASGTSNYEQYF. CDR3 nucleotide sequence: TGTGCCTCCGGGACTAGTAACTACGAGCAGTACTTC.

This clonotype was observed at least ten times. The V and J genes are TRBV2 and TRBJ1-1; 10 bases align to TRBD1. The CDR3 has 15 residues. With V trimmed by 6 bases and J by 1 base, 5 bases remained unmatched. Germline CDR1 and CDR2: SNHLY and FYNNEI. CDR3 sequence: CASRQTGGENTEAFF. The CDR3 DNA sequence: TGTGCCAGCAGGCAGACAGGGGGCGAGAACACTGAAGCTTTCTTT.

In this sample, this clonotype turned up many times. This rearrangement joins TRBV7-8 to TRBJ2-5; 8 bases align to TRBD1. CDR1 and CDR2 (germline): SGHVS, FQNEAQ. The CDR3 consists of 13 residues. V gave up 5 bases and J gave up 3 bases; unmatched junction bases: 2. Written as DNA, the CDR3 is TGTGCCAGCAGCCGGGACAGGAAAGAGACCCAGTACTTC. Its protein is CASSRDRKETQYF.

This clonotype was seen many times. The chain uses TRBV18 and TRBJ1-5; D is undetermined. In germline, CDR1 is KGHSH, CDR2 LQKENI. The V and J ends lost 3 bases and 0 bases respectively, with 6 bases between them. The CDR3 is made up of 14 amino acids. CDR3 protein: CASSPVNSNQPQHF. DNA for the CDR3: TGTGCCAGCTCACCGGTGAATAGCAATCAGCCCCAGCATTTT. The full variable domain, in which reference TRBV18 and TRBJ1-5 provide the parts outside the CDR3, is NAGVMQNPRHLVRRRGQEARLRCSPMKGHSHVYWYRQLPEEGLKFMVYLQKENIIDESGMPKERFSAEFPKEGPSILRIQQVVRGDSAAYFCASSPVNSNQPQHFGDGTRLSIL.

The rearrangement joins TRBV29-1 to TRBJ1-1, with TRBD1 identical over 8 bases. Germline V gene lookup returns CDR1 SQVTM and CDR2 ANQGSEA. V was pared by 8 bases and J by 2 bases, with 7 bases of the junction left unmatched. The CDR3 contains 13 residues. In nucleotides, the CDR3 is TGCAGCTCAGGACAGGGAGACAACACTGAAGCTTTCTTT. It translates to CSSGQGDNTEAFF.

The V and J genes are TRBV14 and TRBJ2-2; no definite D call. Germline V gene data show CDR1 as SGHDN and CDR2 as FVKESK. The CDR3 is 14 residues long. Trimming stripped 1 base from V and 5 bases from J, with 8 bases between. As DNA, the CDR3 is TGTGCCAGCAGCCAAGGGGTTTATACCGGGGAGCTGTTTTTT. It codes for CASSQGVYTGELFF.

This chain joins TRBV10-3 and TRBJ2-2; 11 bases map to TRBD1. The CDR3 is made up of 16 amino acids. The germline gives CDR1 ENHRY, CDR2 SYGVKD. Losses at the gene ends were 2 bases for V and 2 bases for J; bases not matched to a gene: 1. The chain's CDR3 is CAISEGQGANTGELFF. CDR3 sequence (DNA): TGTGCCATCAGTGAGGGACAGGGGGCTAACACCGGGGAGCTGTTTTTT.

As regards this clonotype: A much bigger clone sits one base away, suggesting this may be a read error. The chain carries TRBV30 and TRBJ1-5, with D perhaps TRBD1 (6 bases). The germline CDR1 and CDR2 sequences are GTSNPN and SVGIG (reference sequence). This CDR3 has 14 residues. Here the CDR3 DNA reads TGTGTCTCGACCGAATCAGGGGGCAATCAGCCCCAGCATTTT. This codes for CVSTESGGNQPQHF.

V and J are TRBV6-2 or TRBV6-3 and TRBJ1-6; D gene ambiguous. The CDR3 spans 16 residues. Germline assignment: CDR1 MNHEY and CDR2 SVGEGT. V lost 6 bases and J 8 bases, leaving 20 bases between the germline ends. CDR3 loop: CASRPLVARKDSPLHF. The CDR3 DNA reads TGTGCCAGCAGGCCCTTGGTGGCCCGAAAGGATTCACCCCTCCACTTT.

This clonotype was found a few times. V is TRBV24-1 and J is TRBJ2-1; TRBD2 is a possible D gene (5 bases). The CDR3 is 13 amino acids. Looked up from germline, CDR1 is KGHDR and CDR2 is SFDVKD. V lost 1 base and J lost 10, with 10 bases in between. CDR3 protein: CATSDFRDSEQFF. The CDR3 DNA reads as TGTGCCACCAGTGATTTTCGGGATTCGGAGCAGTTCTTC.